The rows below give T cell receptor beta chains drawn from one sample of a study of blood T cell repertoires in COVID-19. The assay was immunoSEQ multiplex PCR, and TCRdb's table has in-frame clones only and misses some. The sample lists 300,000 to 350,000 clones, approximately 92% occurring once. The sequenced sample consisted of peripheral blood. The origin of the receptors is a woman aged 30 to 39 with COVID-19, enrolled during active disease. CDR3s include the opening cysteine and the closing phenylalanine or tryptophan. A D gene is named only where the DNA matches it firmly. Not every row has a clone size; where given, it reads once, few, many or a size class.

-	TRBV30	TRBJ2-6	-	CAWSASPGSGANVLTF	TGTGCCTGGAGTGCTTCTCCAGGGTCCGGGGCCAACGTCCTGACTTTC
-	TRBV19	TRBJ2-7	TRBD2	CASRQREATPEQYF	TGTGCCAGTAGACAGCGGGAGGCTACCCCCGAGCAGTACTTC
-	TRBV21-1	TRBJ2-7	-	CASSKKLAGYEQYF	TGTGCCAGCAGCAAAAAACTAGCCGGCTACGAGCAGTACTTC
few	TRBV28	TRBJ1-5	-	CASGTLHQPQHF	TGTGCCAGTGGGACACTTCATCAGCCCCAGCATTTT
-	TRBV5-5	TRBJ2-1	TRBD2	CASSTSGASYNEQFF	TGTGCCAGCTCGACTAGCGGGGCCTCCTACAATGAGCAGTTCTTC
-	TRBV6-1	TRBJ2-4	TRBD2	CASSGWVGSGVLAKNIQYF	TGTGCCAGCAGTGGGTGGGTAGGTAGCGGGGTTTTAGCCAAAAACATTCAGTACTTC
-	TRBV27	TRBJ2-1	-	CASRMNRGGEQFF	TGTGCCAGCAGAATGAACAGGGGAGGTGAGCAGTTCTTC
once	TRBV12-3/TRBV12-4	TRBJ2-1	-	CASTQGRHNEQFF	TGTGCCAGCACCCAGGGTAGACACAATGAGCAGTTCTTC
-	TRBV5-6	TRBJ2-1	-	CASSSTEEQFF	TGTGCCAGCAGCTCCACAGAGGAGCAGTTCTTC
-	TRBV19	TRBJ2-5	-	CASSIGGGETQYF	TGTGCCAGTAGTATAGGTGGCGGGGAGACCCAGTACTTC
-	TRBV10-3	TRBJ2-1	TRBD2	CAISEGTSMSNEQFF	TGTGCCATCAGTGAAGGGACTAGCATGAGCAATGAGCAGTTCTTC
-	TRBV28	TRBJ1-6	-	CASSPADYNSPLHF	TGTGCCAGCAGCCCCGCAGACTATAATTCACCCCTCCACTTT
-	TRBV5-4	TRBJ2-1	TRBD2	CASSLRLAGTNEQFF	TGTGCCAGCAGCTTGAGGCTAGCGGGGACCAATGAGCAGTTCTTC
-	TRBV27	TRBJ1-2	-	CASKREYHNYGYTF	TGTGCCAGCAAGCGGGAGTACCATAACTATGGCTACACCTTC
-	TRBV24-1	TRBJ1-2	TRBD1	CATSDPGTGRNGYTF	TGTGCCACCAGTGACCCCGGGACAGGGCGAAATGGCTACACCTTC
-	TRBV29-1	TRBJ1-5	-	CSVMGGGNQPQHF	TGCAGCGTTATGGGAGGCGGCAATCAGCCCCAGCATTTT
-	TRBV9	TRBJ2-1	TRBD1	CASSSLGQGAGEQFF	TGTGCCAGCAGCTCATTAGGACAGGGGGCGGGTGAGCAGTTCTTC
-	TRBV4-3	TRBJ2-1	-	CASSQDWVSDTFFSYNEQFF	TGCGCCAGCAGCCAAGATTGGGTTAGCGACACCTTCTTCTCCTACAATGAGCAGTTCTTC
few	TRBV9	TRBJ1-1	-	CASSVDIYTEAFF	TGTGCCAGCAGCGTAGACATTTACACTGAAGCTTTCTTT
-	TRBV9	TRBJ2-7	-	CASSVLSGTGEHEQYF	TGTGCCAGCAGCGTATTGTCCGGGACGGGAGAACACGAGCAGTACTTC
-	TRBV28	TRBJ1-5	-	CASRRTVSNQPQHF	TGTGCCAGCAGGCGGACAGTTAGCAATCAGCCCCAGCATTTT
once	TRBV27	TRBJ1-2	TRBD1	CASSPTGGIYGYTF	TGTGCCAGCAGTCCGACAGGGGGGATTTATGGCTACACCTTC
-	TRBV28	TRBJ1-3	-	CASSLGAYSGNTIYF	TGTGCCAGCAGTTTAGGGGCCTACTCTGGAAACACCATATATTTT
once	TRBV10-2	TRBJ2-7	-	CASSESQGPYEQYF	TGCGCCAGCAGTGAGAGCCAGGGCCCCTACGAGCAGTACTTC
-	TRBV2	TRBJ1-2	-	CASSGQNLYGYTF	TGTGCCAGCAGTGGACAGAACCTCTATGGCTACACCTTC
-	TRBV5-4	TRBJ2-3	-	CASSPTGRIGLGTDTQYF	TGTGCCAGCAGTCCTACAGGGCGCATAGGACTAGGGACAGATACGCAGTATTTT
-	TRBV6-2/TRBV6-3	TRBJ2-1	TRBD2	CASSLRGLQFF	TGTGCCAGCAGTCTGCGGGGACTACAGTTCTTC
-	TRBV24-1	TRBJ2-2	TRBD1	CATKRGGAPGELFF	TGTGCCACCAAGAGAGGGGGCGCCCCCGGGGAGCTGTTTTTT
-	TRBV6-2/TRBV6-3	TRBJ2-7	TRBD2	CASSSTSGPSYEQYF	TGTGCCAGCAGCTCGACTAGCGGGCCGTCCTACGAGCAGTACTTC
-	TRBV2	TRBJ2-5	TRBD2	CASRGGAQETQYF	TGTGCCAGCAGGGGAGGGGCCCAAGAGACCCAGTACTTC
-	TRBV11-2	TRBJ2-7	TRBD2	CASSFRRELYEQYF	TGTGCCAGCAGCTTTCGGCGGGAGCTCTACGAGCAGTACTTC
once	TRBV30	TRBJ2-7	TRBD2	CAWSAPPGGRVYEQYF	TGTGCCTGGAGTGCCCCACCAGGAGGGAGGGTCTACGAGCAGTACTTC
-	TRBV5-6	TRBJ2-1	-	CASSSRTLNRKVHNEQFF	TGTGCCAGCAGCTCCCGGACTCTTAACCGTAAGGTGCACAATGAGCAGTTCTTC
-	TRBV4-1	TRBJ2-7	-	CASSQVRLGRGSYEQYF	TGCGCCAGCAGCCAAGTTCGTTTGGGGCGTGGGTCCTACGAGCAGTACTTC
-	TRBV14	TRBJ2-2	-	CASSRGRGTGELFF	TGTGCCAGCAGCCGGGGTCGGGGCACCGGGGAGCTGTTTTTT
-	TRBV10-3	TRBJ1-2	TRBD1	CAIMLGPGQGGRGYTF	TGTGCCATCATGCTTGGTCCGGGACAGGGAGGAAGAGGCTACACCTTC
-	TRBV19	TRBJ2-7	-	CASSSQGRGIHEQYF	TGTGCCAGTAGTTCCCAGGGCAGGGGAATCCACGAGCAGTACTTC
-	TRBV28	TRBJ1-2	-	CASSLLGLGYTF	TGTGCCAGCAGTTTACTGGGCCTTGGCTACACCTTC
-	TRBV7-8	TRBJ1-2	TRBD1	CASSLAKGAGYGYTF	TGTGCCAGCAGCTTAGCGAAGGGGGCGGGCTATGGCTACACCTTC
few	TRBV2	TRBJ2-7	TRBD1	CASSPIRTGNNEQYF	TGTGCCAGCAGTCCTATCAGGACAGGGAATAACGAGCAGTACTTC
-	TRBV1	TRBJ2-3	-	CTSSRRPSGTQYF	TGCACCAGCAGTCGAAGGCCCTCAGGTACGCAGTATTTT
-	TRBV2	TRBJ1-5	TRBD1	CASSADRGSQPQHF	TGTGCCAGCAGCGCAGACAGGGGAAGCCAGCCCCAGCATTTT
-	TRBV4-1	TRBJ2-3	TRBD2	CASSQYGTSATDTQYF	TGCGCCAGCAGCCAGTACGGGACTAGCGCCACAGATACGCAGTATTTT
-	TRBV15	TRBJ2-1	TRBD2	CATSRDRDYYEQFF	TGTGCCACCAGCAGAGATAGGGACTACTATGAGCAGTTCTTC
-	TRBV25-1	TRBJ1-1	-	CASSGRVVTEAFF	TGTGCCAGCAGTGGACGGGTCGTCACTGAAGCTTTCTTT
-	TRBV10-3	TRBJ2-7	TRBD2	CAISAERGAYEQYF	TGTGCCATCAGTGCAGAGCGGGGGGCCTACGAGCAGTACTTC
-	TRBV29-1	TRBJ1-1	-	CSVAGTLNTEAFF	TGCAGCGTTGCCGGGACACTGAACACTGAAGCTTTCTTT
-	TRBV6-5	TRBJ1-3	-	CASSHPDGAGNTIYF	TGTGCCAGCAGTCACCCTGACGGAGCTGGAAACACCATATATTTT
-	TRBV6-5	TRBJ1-2	-	CASSSADSLYGYTF	TGTGCCAGCAGTTCCGCGGACAGCCTCTATGGCTACACCTTC
-	TRBV30	TRBJ2-1	TRBD2	CAWSPKRGALHNEQFF	TGTGCCTGGAGTCCTAAGCGGGGTGCCCTCCACAATGAGCAGTTCTTC
once	TRBV5-1	TRBJ1-2	-	CPPAGQNYGYTF	TGCCCCCCGGCAGGGCAAAACTATGGCTACACCTTC
-	TRBV5-6	TRBJ1-6	TRBD1	CASSLRQGIGSPLHF	TGTGCCAGCAGCTTACGACAGGGAATAGGTTCACCCCTCCACTTT
once	TRBV6-4	TRBJ2-1	TRBD1	CASSDAGTGSNEQFF	TGTGCCAGCAGTGATGCCGGGACAGGGAGTAATGAGCAGTTCTTC
-	TRBV27	TRBJ2-2	-	CASSLKSAVAANTGELFF	TGTGCCAGCAGTTTAAAGTCAGCGGTGGCCGCGAACACCGGGGAGCTGTTTTTT
few	TRBV5-1	TRBJ1-1	-	CASRTGMNTEAFF	TGCGCCAGCCGTACAGGAATGAACACTGAAGCTTTCTTT